This TCR beta chain is drawn from a study of T cell responses to AZD1222 COVID-19 vaccine. The protocol was immunoSEQ multiplex PCR, while the TCRdb copy is restricted to in-frame clones and leaves out a portion. This table has around 140,000 clones, about 92% appearing once. The table lists this clone with a few counts. The V gene's germline CDR1 is MGHRA and CDR2 YSYEKL. The CDR3 consists of 13 residues. The V end lost 3 bases, the J end lost 2 bases, and 8 bases lay between the germline ends. The source is an adult who received the AZD1222 COVID-19 vaccine. The V call is TRBV4-1, the J call TRBJ2-7; possibly TRBD1 for D (6 bases). The sequencing used peripheral blood, collected 28 days after the second AZD1222 dose. This CDR3 reads CASSQGTTYEQYF. In DNA, the CDR3 is TGCGCCAGCAGCCAGGGGACAACCTACGAGCAGTACTTC.